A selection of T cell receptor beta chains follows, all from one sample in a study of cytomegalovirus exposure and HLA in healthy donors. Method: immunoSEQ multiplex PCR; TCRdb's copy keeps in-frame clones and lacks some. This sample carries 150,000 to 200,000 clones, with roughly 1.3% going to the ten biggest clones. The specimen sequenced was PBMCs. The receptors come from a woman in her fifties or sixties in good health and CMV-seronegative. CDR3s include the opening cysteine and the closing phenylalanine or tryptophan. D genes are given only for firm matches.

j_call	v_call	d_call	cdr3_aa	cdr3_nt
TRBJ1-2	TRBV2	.	CASSENRGGYGYTF	TGTGCCAGCAGTGAAAACAGAGGAGGGTATGGCTACACCTTC
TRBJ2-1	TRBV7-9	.	CASSLAGGVGEQFF	TGTGCCAGCAGCTTAGCGGGCGGGGTAGGAGAGCAGTTCTTC
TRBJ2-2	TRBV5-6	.	CASSSGPIGELFF	TGTGCCAGCAGCTCGGGTCCGATCGGGGAGCTGTTTTTT
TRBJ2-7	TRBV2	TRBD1	CASSPQGTGNDEQYF	TGTGCCAGCAGTCCGCAGGGGACAGGGAACGACGAGCAGTACTTC
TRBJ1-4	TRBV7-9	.	CASSKIGGGSEKLFF	TGTGCCAGCAGTAAAATAGGGGGGGGAAGTGAAAAACTGTTTTTT
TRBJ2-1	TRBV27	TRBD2	CASSTSWGGSPYNEQFF	TGTGCCAGCAGTACTTCTTGGGGGGGGAGTCCCTACAATGAGCAGTTCTTC
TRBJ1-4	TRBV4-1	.	CASSQLFRGTNEKLFF	TGCGCCAGCAGCCAACTTTTCCGGGGGACCAATGAAAAACTGTTTTTT
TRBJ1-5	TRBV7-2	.	CASSFPGRAQHF	TGTGCCAGCAGCTTTCCGGGAAGGGCCCAGCATTTT
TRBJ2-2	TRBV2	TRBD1	CATTGTANTGELFF	TGTGCCACGACCGGGACAGCGAACACCGGGGAGCTGTTTTTT
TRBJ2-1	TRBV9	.	CASSGTYSSYNEQFF	TGTGCCAGCAGCGGGACTTATAGCTCCTACAATGAGCAGTTCTTC
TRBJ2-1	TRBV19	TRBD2	CASKSGLGYNEQFF	TGTGCCAGTAAGTCAGGACTAGGGTACAATGAGCAGTTCTTC
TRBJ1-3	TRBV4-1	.	CASSQVGAAGNTIYF	TGCGCCAGCAGCCAAGTTGGGGCGGCTGGAAACACCATATATTTT
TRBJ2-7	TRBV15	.	CATSRGGSAYEQYF	TGTGCCACCAGCAGAGGGGGTAGCGCCTACGAGCAGTACTTC
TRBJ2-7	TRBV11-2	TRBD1	CASSAWDRVYEQYF	TGTGCCAGCAGCGCTTGGGACAGGGTCTACGAGCAGTACTTC
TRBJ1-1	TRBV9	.	CASSVAREGGTEAFF	TGTGCCAGCAGCGTAGCTCGGGAGGGTGGCACTGAAGCTTTCTTT
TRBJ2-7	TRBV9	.	CASSVITGSEQYF	TGTGCCAGCAGCGTAATAACAGGTAGCGAGCAGTACTTC
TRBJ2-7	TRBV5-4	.	CASTRRGGNEQYF	TGTGCCAGCACTCGCCGGGGCGGGAACGAGCAGTACTTC
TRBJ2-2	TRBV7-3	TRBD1	CASSLIQGANTGELFF	TGTGCCAGCAGCTTAATTCAGGGGGCGAACACCGGGGAGCTGTTTTTT
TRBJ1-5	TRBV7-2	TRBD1	CASSWTGGGNQPQHF	TGTGCCAGCAGCTGGACAGGAGGGGGCAATCAGCCCCAGCATTTT
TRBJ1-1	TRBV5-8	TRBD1	CASSLRGLMNTEAFF	TGTGCCAGCAGCTTAAGGGGGCTCATGAACACTGAAGCTTTCTTT
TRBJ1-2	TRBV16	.	CASSPPAGGNYGYTF	TGTGCCAGCAGCCCCCCCGCCGGGGGTAACTATGGCTACACCTTC
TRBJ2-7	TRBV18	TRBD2	CASSPTSGIDISYEQYF	TGTGCCAGCTCACCCACTAGCGGGATTGATATTTCCTACGAGCAGTACTTC
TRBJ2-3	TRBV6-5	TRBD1	CASSYFGTGSDTQYF	TGTGCCAGCAGTTACTTCGGGACAGGGTCAGATACGCAGTATTTT
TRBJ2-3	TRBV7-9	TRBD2	CASSPGLAFDTQYF	TGTGCCAGCAGCCCGGGACTAGCGTTTGATACGCAGTATTTT
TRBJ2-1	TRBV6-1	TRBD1	CASLWTGGNYNEQFF	TGTGCCAGCCTGTGGACAGGTGGAAATTACAATGAGCAGTTCTTC
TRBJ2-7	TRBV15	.	CATSLGSRSYEQYF	TGTGCCACCAGCTTAGGGAGTCGGTCCTACGAGCAGTACTTC
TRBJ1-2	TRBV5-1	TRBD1	CASSWNTGVDGYTF	TGCGCCAGCAGCTGGAACACAGGGGTAGACGGCTACACCTTC
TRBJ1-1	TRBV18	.	CASSPGQYTEAFF	TGTGCCAGCTCACCTGGCCAGTACACTGAAGCTTTCTTT
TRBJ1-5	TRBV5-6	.	CASSLGTANQPQHF	TGTGCCAGCAGCTTGGGGACAGCCAATCAGCCCCAGCATTTT
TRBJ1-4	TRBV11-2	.	CASSGVGFEKLFF	TGTGCCAGCTCAGGGGTGGGTTTTGAAAAACTGTTTTTT
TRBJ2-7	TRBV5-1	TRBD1	CASSFTGGHYEQYF	TGCGCCAGCAGCTTTACAGGGGGACACTACGAGCAGTACTTC
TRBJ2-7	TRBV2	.	CASSDPPLLYEQYF	TGTGCCAGCAGTGACCCCCCACTTTTATACGAGCAGTACTTC
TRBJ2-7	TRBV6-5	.	CASSYSIQGVDEQYF	TGTGCCAGCAGTTACTCGATTCAGGGTGTAGACGAGCAGTACTTC
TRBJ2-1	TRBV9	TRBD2	CASSVAGGNNEQFF	TGTGCCAGCAGCGTAGCGGGGGGAAACAATGAGCAGTTCTTC
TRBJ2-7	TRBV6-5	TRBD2	CASGSGSPGLEQYF	TGTGCCAGCGGGAGCGGGAGTCCGGGCCTCGAGCAGTACTTC
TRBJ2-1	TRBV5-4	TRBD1	CASSFGTALSYNEQFF	TGTGCCAGCAGCTTCGGGACAGCGCTTTCCTACAATGAGCAGTTCTTC
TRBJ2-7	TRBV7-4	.	CASSLIQTRTFYEQYF	TGTGCCAGCAGCTTAATTCAGACAAGGACTTTCTACGAGCAGTACTTC
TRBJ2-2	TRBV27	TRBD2	CASRGGVANTGELFF	TGTGCCAGCAGGGGGGGGGTTGCGAACACCGGGGAGCTGTTTTTT
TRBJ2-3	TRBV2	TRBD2	CASKEGLAITQYF	TGTGCCAGCAAAGAAGGACTAGCGATTACGCAGTATTTT
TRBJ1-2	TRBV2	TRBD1	CASSGDRVPANYGYTF	TGTGCCAGCAGTGGGGACAGGGTCCCGGCTAACTATGGCTACACCTTC
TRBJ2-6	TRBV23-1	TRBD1	CASSHNGTGSKLGSGANVLTF	TGCGCCAGCAGTCATAACGGGACAGGGAGCAAGTTAGGATCTGGGGCCAACGTCCTGACTTTC
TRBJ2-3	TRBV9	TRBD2	CASNPSGGSTDTQYF	TGTGCCAGCAACCCTAGCGGGGGAAGCACAGATACGCAGTATTTT
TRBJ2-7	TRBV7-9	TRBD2	CASSLSLAGGYEQYF	TGTGCCAGCAGCTTAAGCCTAGCGGGTGGGTACGAGCAGTACTTC
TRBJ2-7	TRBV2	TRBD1	CASSEARGPRSSYEQYF	TGTGCCAGCAGTGAAGCAAGGGGGCCTAGGAGCTCCTACGAGCAGTACTTC
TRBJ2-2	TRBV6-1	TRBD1	CASSAGTANTGELFF	TGTGCCAGCAGTGCCGGGACAGCAAACACCGGGGAGCTGTTTTTT
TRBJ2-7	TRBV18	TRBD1	CASSQTSGQDYEQYF	TGTGCCAGCTCACAAACCTCCGGACAGGACTACGAGCAGTACTTC
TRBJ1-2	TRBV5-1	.	CASSRRNRDWNYGYTF	TGCGCCAGCAGTCGAAGAAACAGGGATTGGAACTATGGCTACACCTTC
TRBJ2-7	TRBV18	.	CASSTSAGENYEQYF	TGTGCCAGCTCAACTTCGGCAGGGGAAAACTACGAGCAGTACTTC
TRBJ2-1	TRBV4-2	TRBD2	CASSQDIGGGRYNEQFF	TGTGCCAGCAGCCAAGACATCGGGGGGGGTCGGTACAATGAGCAGTTCTTC
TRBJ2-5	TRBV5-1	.	CASSLDGRGGGETQYF	TGCGCCAGCAGCTTGGATGGAAGGGGCGGAGGGGAGACCCAGTACTTC
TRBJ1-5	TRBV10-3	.	CAISELDRSSNQPQHF	TGTGCCATCAGTGAGTTGGACAGAAGTAGCAATCAGCCCCAGCATTTT
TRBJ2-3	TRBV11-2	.	CASSLGQPGTDTQYF	TGTGCCAGCAGCCTTGGACAGCCTGGCACAGATACGCAGTATTTT
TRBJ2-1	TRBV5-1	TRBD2	CASHTGGGRYNEQFF	TGCGCCAGCCATACCGGGGGGGGAAGATACAATGAGCAGTTCTTC
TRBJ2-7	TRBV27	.	CASSPRGRLTYEQYF	TGTGCCAGCAGTCCACGCGGGCGGTTAACCTACGAGCAGTACTTC
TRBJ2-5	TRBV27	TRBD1	CASSRWTGEETQYF	TGTGCCAGCAGTCGATGGACAGGAGAAGAGACCCAGTACTTC
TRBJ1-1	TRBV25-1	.	CASSGATEAFF	TGTGCCAGCAGTGGGGCCACTGAAGCTTTCTTT
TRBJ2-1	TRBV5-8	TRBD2	CASSWGLAGFYNEQFF	TGTGCCAGCAGCTGGGGACTAGCGGGGTTCTACAATGAGCAGTTCTTC
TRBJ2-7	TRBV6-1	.	CASSVGQISYEQYF	TGTGCCAGCAGTGTTGGACAAATCTCCTACGAGCAGTACTTC
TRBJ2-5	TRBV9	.	CASSPYTGTNWETQYF	TGTGCCAGCAGCCCATACACCGGGACAAACTGGGAGACCCAGTACTTC
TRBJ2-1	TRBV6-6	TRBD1	CASSAQGRHEQFF	TGTGCCAGCAGTGCACAGGGGAGACATGAGCAGTTCTTC